This T cell receptor beta chain was retrieved from a study of T cells in Graves' hyperthyroidism and ophthalmopathy. General study points: The model forecast ophthalmopathy, anticipating it by a median around 6.5 months before onset. The authors' 13 V-J model separated ophthalmopathy from stable hyperthyroidism.

On the basis of clinical symptoms, serum thyroxine and TRAb, thyroid ultrasound and orbital computed tomography, diagnoses were made. It was 8 to 10 ml of fresh peripheral blood that supplied the PBMCs. This clonotype was seen ten or more times. What it recognizes is unknown. The CDR3 is 16 amino acids. V gave up 0 bases and J gave up 2 bases, with 11 bases separating them. Germline V gene lookup returns CDR1 LNHDA and CDR2 SQIVND (reference sequence). Amplification of TCR beta CDR3 regions was performed using RNA transcripts as template. A first-round RT-PCR of the TCR CDR3 used the HTBI primer set. TCRdb re-called the multiplex PCR reads with MiXCR, one entry per CDR3 protein. The sample lists some 350,000 distinct CDR3 sequences, roughly an eighth occurring once.

This clonotype originated in a woman between 40 and 50 years old with Graves' ophthalmopathy. Sequenced material: blood. V and J are TRBV19 and TRBJ2-1; D remains ambiguous. CDR3 protein: CASSIDPPGAYNEQFF. CDR3 DNA sequence: TGTGCCAGTAGTATAGATCCCCCAGGAGCCTACAATGAGCAGTTCTTC.